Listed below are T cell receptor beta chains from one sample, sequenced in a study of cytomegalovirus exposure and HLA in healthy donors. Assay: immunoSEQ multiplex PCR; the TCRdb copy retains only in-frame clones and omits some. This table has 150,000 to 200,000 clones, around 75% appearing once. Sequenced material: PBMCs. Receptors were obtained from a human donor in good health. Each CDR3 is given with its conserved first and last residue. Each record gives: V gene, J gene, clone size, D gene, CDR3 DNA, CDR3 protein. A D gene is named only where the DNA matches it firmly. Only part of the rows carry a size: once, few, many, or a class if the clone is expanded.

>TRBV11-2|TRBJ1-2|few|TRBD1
TGTGCCAGCAGCTTAGCGGTTGACAGGGGGAACTATGGCTACACCTTC
CASSLAVDRGNYGYTF
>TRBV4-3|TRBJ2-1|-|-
TGCGCCAGCAGCCAAGTTCTGGGGGCCCTTCCCGAGCAGTTCTTC
CASSQVLGALPEQFF
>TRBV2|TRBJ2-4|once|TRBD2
TGTGCCAGCAGGGACGTAGCGGGGACCATCAAAAACATTCAGTACTTC
CASRDVAGTIKNIQYF
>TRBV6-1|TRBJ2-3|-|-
TGTGCCAGCGTGGCAGGCGCTACAGATACGCAGTATTTT
CASVAGATDTQYF
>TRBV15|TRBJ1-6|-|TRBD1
TGTGCCACCAGCAGAAAGGGACAGGGGGTCTCACCCCTCCACTTT
CATSRKGQGVSPLHF
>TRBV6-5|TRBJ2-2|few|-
TGTGCCAGCAGTCCTACGAGGGCCGGGGAGCTGTTTTTT
CASSPTRAGELFF
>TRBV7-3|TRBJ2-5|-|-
TGTGCCAGTAGCTCTACACCCAGGGAGACCCAGTACTTC
CASSSTPRETQYF
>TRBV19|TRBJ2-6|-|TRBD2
TGTGCCAGTAGTCTCCCATGGGGGCGGGGGGAGTCTGGGGCCAACGTCCTGACTTTC
CASSLPWGRGESGANVLTF
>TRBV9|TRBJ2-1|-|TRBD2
TGTGCCAGCAGCGTAGTGGGTAGCGGGGCTTACAATGAGCAGTTCTTC
CASSVVGSGAYNEQFF
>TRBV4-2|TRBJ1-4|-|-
TGTGCCAGCAGCCAAGGAGTATCTGAACCTGAAAAACTGTTTTTT
CASSQGVSEPEKLFF
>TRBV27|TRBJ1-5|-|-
TGTGCCAGCAGTGTTAAGGGAGGGGGACCCCAGCATTTT
CASSVKGGGPQHF
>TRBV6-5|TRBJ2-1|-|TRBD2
TGTGCCAGCAGTTTCGGGGGGGGGTTTGTCAATGAGCAGTTCTTC
CASSFGGGFVNEQFF
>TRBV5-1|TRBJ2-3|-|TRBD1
TGCGCCAGCAGCTTGGTACAGGGGGCCGAAGATACGCAGTATTTT
CASSLVQGAEDTQYF
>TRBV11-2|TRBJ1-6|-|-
TGTGCCAGCAGCTTAGCTGAGGTTAATTGGCAAATAGATAATTCACCCCTCCACTTT
CASSLAEVNWQIDNSPLHF
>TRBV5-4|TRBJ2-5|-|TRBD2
TGTGCCAGCAGCTTTCCGGGGGGGCAAGAGACCCAGTACTTC
CASSFPGGQETQYF
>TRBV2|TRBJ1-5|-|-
TGTGCCAGCCGGACACAGGGATCCAATGATCAGCCCCAGCATTTT
CASRTQGSNDQPQHF
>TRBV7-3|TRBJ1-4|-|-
TGTGCCAGCAGCCTAGGGACTCCTAATGAAAAACTGTTTTTT
CASSLGTPNEKLFF
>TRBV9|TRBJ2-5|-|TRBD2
TGTGCCAGCAGCGTAGTGTCTAGCGGAACTCAAGAGACCCAGTACTTC
CASSVVSSGTQETQYF
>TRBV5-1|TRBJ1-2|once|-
TGCGCCAGCAGCTTGGACTCCTATGGCTACACCTTC
CASSLDSYGYTF
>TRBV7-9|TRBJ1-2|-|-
TGTGCCAGCAGCTTAAACCAGATGGCTACAGGGATCCATGGCTACACCTTC
CASSLNQMATGIHGYTF
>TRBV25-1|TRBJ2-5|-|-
TGTGCCAGCAGTGAAAATAGAAACAGACCGCAAGAGACCCAGTACTTC
CASSENRNRPQETQYF
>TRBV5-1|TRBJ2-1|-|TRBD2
TGCGCCAGCAGCTTGCGGGGGGGTATACATGAGCAGTTCTTC
CASSLRGGIHEQFF
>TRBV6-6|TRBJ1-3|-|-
TGTGCCAGCAGTTACTCTTCGTCTGGAAACACCATATATTTT
CASSYSSSGNTIYF
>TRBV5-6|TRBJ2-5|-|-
TGTGCCAGCAGCTTGGACGGAGTTAGTGAGACCCAGTACTTC
CASSLDGVSETQYF
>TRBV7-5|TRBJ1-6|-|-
TGTGCCAGAAGCGGGGACAAGACGACTCCAAATTCACCCCTCCACTTT
CARSGDKTTPNSPLHF
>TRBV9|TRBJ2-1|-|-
TGTGCCAGCAGCCTGCCGGGAGCGGTTTCCAATGAGCAGTTCTTC
CASSLPGAVSNEQFF
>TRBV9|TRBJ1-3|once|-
TGTGCCAGCAGCGGTCAGGGAAAGGGAAACACCATATATTTT
CASSGQGKGNTIYF
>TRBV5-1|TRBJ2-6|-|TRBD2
TGCGCCAGCAGCAACGGGACTAGCTGGAAAGGGGCCAACGTCCTGACTTTC
CASSNGTSWKGANVLTF
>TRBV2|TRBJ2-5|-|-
TGTGCCAGCAGTGGAGACCAAGAGACCCAGTACTTC
CASSGDQETQYF
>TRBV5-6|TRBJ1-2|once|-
TGTGCCAGCAGCTTGAGGTCAGGGCCGGACTATGGCTACACCTTC
CASSLRSGPDYGYTF
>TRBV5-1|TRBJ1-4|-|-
TGCGCCAGCAGCACCGCTGGGGGGGCAACTAATGAAAAACTGTTTTTT
CASSTAGGATNEKLFF
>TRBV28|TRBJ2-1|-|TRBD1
TGTGCCAGCAGTTACAGGGGGCGCGACTACAATGAGCAGTTCTTC
CASSYRGRDYNEQFF
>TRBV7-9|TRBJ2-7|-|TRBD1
TGTGCCAGCAGCTTAGGTTTTGGTACAGGGGGCTCCTACGAGCAGTACTTC
CASSLGFGTGGSYEQYF
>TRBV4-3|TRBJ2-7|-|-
TGCGCCAGCAGCCATGACACAGGGTACGGAGAGCAGTACTTC
CASSHDTGYGEQYF